Below are 9 T cell receptor beta chains sequenced from a single sample in a study of blood T cell repertoires in COVID-19. Profiling relied on immunoSEQ multiplex PCR, and the TCRdb table lists in-frame clones only, not all of them. The table records fewer than 150,000 clones, approximately 84% of them present only once. The sample comprised peripheral blood. Receptor source: a woman in her 30s who had recovered from COVID-19.

This clone was observed a single time. The chain links TRBV27 to TRBJ2-5, with TRBD1 identical over 9 bases. V lost 2 bases and J lost 5; bases outside the gene matches: 6. The CDR3 has 15 amino acids. CDR1 is MNHEY, CDR2 SMNVEV, per germline (reference sequence). For the CDR3, the DNA is TGTGCCAGCAGTTTAGCAACAGGGGGCCGTGAGACCCAGTACTTC. This encodes CASSLATGGRETQYF.

The rearrangement links TRBV10-1 to TRBJ2-1, with 11 bases aligning to TRBD2. Trimming removed 9 bases from V and 5 bases from J; junction bases left unmatched: 6. There are 14 residues in the CDR3. In germline, CDR1 is WNHNN, CDR2 SYGVQD (reference sequence). The CDR3 region is CARPLAGGNNEQFF. The CDR3 DNA sequence: TGCGCCAGGCCTCTAGCGGGGGGAAACAATGAGCAGTTCTTC.

V and J are TRBV30 and TRBJ1-6; 10 bases agree with TRBD1. This CDR3 region has 15 residues. V shed 4 bases and J 8 bases; nucleotides not matched to a gene: 8. Germline CDR1 reads GTSNPN; CDR2 reads SVGIG (reference sequence). CDR3 nucleotide sequence: TGTGCCTGGACCCTTTTGACAGGGGGCTATTCACCCCTCCACTTT. It codes for CAWTLLTGGYSPLHF. The full variable domain, its missing parts supplied by reference TRBV30 and TRBJ1-6, is SQTIHQWPATLVQPVGSPLSLECTVEGTSNPNLYWYRQAAGRGLQLLFYSVGIGQISSEVPQNLSASRPQDRQFILSSKKLLLSDSGFYLCAWTLLTGGYSPLHFGNGTRLTVT.

The V call is TRBV2, the J call TRBJ2-7; 12 bases fit TRBD2. This CDR3 has 15 residues. The junction had 3 bases not matched to a gene; V was cut back by 6 bases and J by 0 bases. CDR1 is SNHLY, CDR2 FYNNEI, per germline. Written as DNA, the CDR3 is TGTGCCAGCAGGTCGACTAGCGGGAGCTCCTACGAGCAGTACTTC. Its translation is CASRSTSGSSYEQYF.

The V and J genes are TRBV5-1 and TRBJ2-1; 7 bases agree with TRBD1. V shed 5 bases and J 4 bases; nucleotides not matched to a gene: 6. The germline CDR1 and CDR2 sequences are SGHRS and YFSETQ. This CDR3 region has 14 residues. CDR3 in amino acids: CASRTGTQYNEQFF. As DNA, the CDR3 is TGCGCCAGCAGGACAGGGACCCAGTACAATGAGCAGTTCTTC.

In the case of this clone: This sample also contains other DNA sequences that code for the same CDR3. The gene calls are TRBV29-1 and TRBJ2-5; D remains ambiguous. The CDR3 has 11 amino acids. From germline, CDR1 is SQVTM and CDR2 ANQGSEA. Trimming left V 6 bases short and J 5 bases short, with 10 bases between. The chain's CDR3 is CSVDQRETQYF. The CDR3 nucleotides read TGCAGCGTCGACCAGCGTGAGACCCAGTACTTC.

This clone was seen once. The rearrangement uses TRBV10-3 and TRBJ2-1; D gene unclear. The V end was cut by 2 bases, the J end by 4 bases, with 3 bases between. Germline values: CDR1 ENHRY, CDR2 SYGVKD. This CDR3 region has 12 residues. Here the CDR3 DNA reads TGTGCCATCAGTGAGCTTTACAATGAGCAGTTCTTC. This encodes CAISELYNEQFF.

This clone was seen only once. In DNA form, the CDR3 reads TGTGCCAGCAGTTTCCGGACTAGCGCCCCGCTAGATACGCAGTATTTT. It encodes CASSFRTSAPLDTQYF. The gene calls are TRBV6-5 and TRBJ2-3; TRBD2 agrees at 9 bases. Germline CDR1 and CDR2: MNHEY and SVGAGI. The CDR3 runs 16 residues. Trimming cost V 4 bases and J 5 bases; bases outside gene matches: 10.

The rearrangement uses TRBV11-3 and TRBJ2-1, with TRBD2 matching 8 bases. V gave up 0 bases and J gave up 6 bases; unmatched junction bases: 1. The CDR3 has 14 amino acids. The V gene's germline CDR1 is SGHNT and CDR2 YENEEA. The CDR3, as DNA: TGTGCCAGCAGCTTAGAAGCGGGGGTCAATGAGCAGTTCTTC. Amino acid sequence: CASSLEAGVNEQFF.